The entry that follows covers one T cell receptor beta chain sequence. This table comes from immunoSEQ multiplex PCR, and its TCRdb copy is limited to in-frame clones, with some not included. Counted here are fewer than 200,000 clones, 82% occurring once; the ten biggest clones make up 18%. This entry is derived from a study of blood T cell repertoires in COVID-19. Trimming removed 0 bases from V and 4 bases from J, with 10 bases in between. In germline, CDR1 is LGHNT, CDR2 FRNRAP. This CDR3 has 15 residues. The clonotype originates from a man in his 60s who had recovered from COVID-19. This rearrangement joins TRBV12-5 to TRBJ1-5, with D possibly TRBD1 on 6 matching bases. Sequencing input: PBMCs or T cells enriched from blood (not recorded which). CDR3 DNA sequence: TGTGCTAGTGGTTTGGTGACAGGTACTAATCAGCCCCAGCATTTT. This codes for CASGLVTGTNQPQHF. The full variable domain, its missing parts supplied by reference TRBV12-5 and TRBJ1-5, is DARVTQTPRHKVTEMGQEVTMRCQPILGHNTVFWYRQTMMQGLELLAYFRNRAPLDDSGMPKDRFSAEMPDATLATLKIQPSEPRDSAVYFCASGLVTGTNQPQHFGDGTRLSIL.